A single sample gave rise to the 6 T cell receptor beta chains below, sequenced in a study of T-cell memory formation after mild COVID-19. TCRdb re-derived calls from the 5' RACE reads in MiXCR, one entry per CDR3 protein. Of under 250,000 distinct CDR3 sequences listed, 15% are singletons. The sample consisted of PBMCs or a T cell subset sorted from them (not recorded which). The receptors come from an adult woman who had mild COVID-19 (a few samples of this study predate the infection). Cell type and time point are not known.

The chain is built from TRBV2 and TRBJ1-2, with a tentative D call TRBD1 (5 bases). V lost 6 bases to trimming and J lost 5 bases, with 10 bases between them. Germline V CDR1 and CDR2: SNHLY, FYNNEI. There are 12 residues in the CDR3. Here the CDR3 reads CASRGTSYGYTF. The CDR3, as DNA: TGTGCCAGCAGGGGGACTTCGTATGGCTACACCTTC.

The chain employs TRBV20-1 and TRBJ2-5; D might be TRBD2 (6 bases). V was clipped by 3 bases and J by 4 bases, with 15 bases between them. Germline-derived CDR1 and CDR2 are DFQATT and SNEGSKA (reference sequence). This CDR3 contains 14 residues. The DNA of the CDR3 is TGCAGTGCTAGTATTCTGGAGGGCGTAGAGACCCAGTACTTC. Protein sequence: CSASILEGVETQYF.

This clonotype occurred many times. The chain links TRBV5-8 to TRBJ1-1; D call uncertain. The V end lost 2 bases, the J end lost 1 base, and 15 bases lay between the germline ends. Germline V lookup: CDR1 SGHTS, CDR2 YDEGEE. CDR3 size: 16 residues. The CDR3: CASSFRSGRGNTEAFF. CDR3 DNA: TGTGCCAGCAGCTTTAGATCAGGACGAGGGAACACTGAAGCTTTCTTT.

CDR3 bases: TGTGCCTCCGGACAGGGAGTCTACAATGAGCAGTTCTTC. Protein: CASGQGVYNEQFF. J is TRBJ2-1 and V is TRBV15; 8 bases map to TRBD1. CDR3 size: 13 residues. Germline CDR1 and CDR2: LNHNV and YYDKDF (reference sequence). V lost 11 bases to trimming and J lost 3 bases; unmatched junction nucleotides: 6.

This sequence joins TRBV12-3 or TRBV12-4 and TRBJ2-1; TRBD1 agrees at 9 bases. The J segment lost 6 bases and the V segment lost 3 bases, leaving 9 bases of the junction unmatched. The CDR3 is 16 residues long. DNA of the CDR3: TGTGCCAGCAGTTTTGGCAAAGGACAGGGGCGCAATGAGCAGTTCTTC. Translation: CASSFGKGQGRNEQFF.

The rearrangement joins TRBV3-1 to TRBJ2-7; D is unclear. CDR1 LGHDT and CDR2 YNNKEL come from the germline V gene (reference sequence). The CDR3 is 19 amino acids. The V and J ends lost 0 bases and 4 bases respectively, with 25 bases between them. CDR3 sequence (DNA): TGTGCCAGCAGCCAAGATCGCCCCGGCGGCAGAAAGGCCAGATACGAGCAGTACTTC. Protein product: CASSQDRPGGRKARYEQYF.